Below, 12 T cell receptor beta chains from the same sample are listed, as sequenced in a study of blood T cells in healthy people across ages. Using a J-beta primer mix together with a sample-barcoded 5' primer, a second PCR was run for roughly 7 to 12 cycles. TCRdb passed the 5' RACE reads through MiXCR, listing each CDR3 protein once. The sample holds approximately 760,000 distinct CDR3 sequences, just under 25% seen once. These data also formed part of another study, on T cells of mothers and their children.

Sequencing was carried out using blood. Receptor source: a boy between 5 and 17 years old in good health.

This clonotype was seen a few times. The genes are TRBV3-1 and TRBJ2-3; 9 bases match TRBD2. After removal of 0 bases from V and 7 bases from J, the junction contained 14 bases not matched to a gene. Germline CDR1 and CDR2: LGHDT and YNNKEL (reference sequence). There are 18 residues in the CDR3. The CDR3 loop reads CASSQDRLAGPVGNTQYF. The CDR3 DNA sequence: TGTGCCAGCAGCCAAGATAGGCTAGCGGGACCAGTAGGGAATACGCAGTATTTT.

The V gene is TRBV5-1, the J gene TRBJ1-3; unclear D gene. From germline, CDR1 is SGHRS and CDR2 YFSETQ. There are 14 residues in the CDR3. Trimming cost V 4 bases and J 2 bases, with 10 bases left between them. CDR3 sequence: CASSGGNTGNTIYF. CDR3 DNA: TGCGCCAGCAGCGGCGGGAACACTGGAAACACCATATATTTT.

V gene TRBV19 combines with J gene TRBJ2-2; a weak D match, TRBD2 (5 bases). This CDR3 spans 14 amino acids. Trimming stripped 5 bases from V and 5 bases from J, with 12 bases between. Per germline, CDR1 LNHDA and CDR2 SQIVND (reference sequence). CDR3 protein: CASSFEGRTGELFF. DNA of the CDR3: TGTGCCAGTAGTTTCGAAGGGAGAACCGGGGAGCTGTTTTTT.

The chain has TRBV20-1 and TRBJ2-5; 11 bases fit TRBD2. The CDR3 runs to 16 residues. The germline V gene has CDR1 DFQATT and CDR2 SNEGSKA (reference sequence). Trimming at V came to 6 bases and at J to 5 bases, leaving 14 bases not matched to a gene. Written as DNA, the CDR3 is TGCAGTGCGAGTAAGGCTAGCGGGAGGAGTGGGGAGACCCAGTACTTC. This encodes CSASKASGRSGETQYF.

This clonotype was counted a few times. Written as DNA, the CDR3 is TGTGCCAGCAGCTTGGGCAGGGGGCAGTCTGACGAGCAGTACTTC. As protein: CASSLGRGQSDEQYF. J is TRBJ2-7 and V is TRBV7-3; 8 nucleotides agree with TRBD1. This CDR3 comprises 15 residues. Germline CDR1 is SGHTA and CDR2 is FQGTGA. V shed 3 bases and J 5 bases; nucleotides not matched to a gene: 9.

This chain links TRBV5-6 with TRBJ1-1; D uncertain. The CDR3 is 15 residues long. From germline, CDR1 is SGHDT and CDR2 YYEEEE. V lost 4 bases and J 1 base, leaving 14 bases between the germline ends. The CDR3 coding sequence is TGTGCCAGCAGCCCTAACTTGGGCGGGAACACTGAAGCTTTCTTT. It is translated as CASSPNLGGNTEAFF.

The chain joins TRBV4-1 to TRBJ1-4; 7 bases are a match to TRBD1. This CDR3 has 14 residues. In germline, CDR1 is MGHRA, CDR2 YSYEKL. After removal of 4 bases from V and 6 bases from J, the junction contained 5 bases not matched to a gene. The DNA of the CDR3 is TGCGCCAGCAGCCCGACAGGGATCGATGAAAAACTGTTTTTT. It translates to CASSPTGIDEKLFF.

This chain links TRBV5-1 with TRBJ2-7; D uncertain. CDR1 is SGHRS and CDR2 is YFSETQ in the germline V gene. V gave up 4 bases and J gave up 3 bases, with 14 bases separating them. This CDR3 has 14 amino acids. The CDR3 DNA reads TGCGCCAGCAGCCCCACCCCAGGTAACTACGAGCAGTACTTC. This codes for CASSPTPGNYEQYF.

The chain uses TRBV29-1 and TRBJ2-7; 9 nucleotides match TRBD1. Germline-derived CDR1 and CDR2 are SQVTM and ANQGSEA. With 7 bases clipped from V and 1 base from J, the junction kept 2 bases outside the gene matches. The CDR3 contains 12 residues. The CDR3 loop is CSGTGESYEQYF. The CDR3 DNA is TGCAGCGGGACAGGGGAATCCTACGAGCAGTACTTC.

The chain couples TRBV29-1 to TRBJ2-5; D may be TRBD2 (6 bases). V lost 3 bases and J lost 3, with 8 bases in between. CDR1 and CDR2 (germline): SQVTM, ANQGSEA. CDR3 length: 12 amino acids. CDR3 sequence: CSVDGGEETQYF. The CDR3 coding sequence is TGCAGCGTTGACGGCGGGGAAGAGACCCAGTACTTC.

The rearrangement uses TRBV7-9 and TRBJ2-3, with 8 bases lining up with TRBD1. The V segment lost 4 bases and the J segment 7 bases; nucleotides outside the gene matches: 1. CDR1 SEHNR and CDR2 FQNEAQ come from the germline V gene (reference sequence). The CDR3 is made up of 12 amino acids. CDR3 in DNA: TGTGCCAGCAGCTCAGGGGGCCATACGCAGTATTTT. Its translation is CASSSGGHTQYF. The full variable domain, completed using reference TRBV7-9 and TRBJ2-3, is DTGVSQNPRHKITKRGQNVTFRCDPISEHNRLYWYRQTLGQGPEFLTYFQNEAQLEKSRLLSDRFSAERPKGSFSTLEIQRTEQGDSAMYLCASSSGGHTQYFGPGTRLTVL.

This clonotype was seen a few times. The V gene is TRBV5-1, the J gene TRBJ1-2; D not resolved. Germline loops: CDR1 SGHRS, CDR2 YFSETQ. This CDR3 comprises 14 residues. Trimming removed 5 bases from V and 2 bases from J, with 13 bases in between. Written as DNA, the CDR3 is TGCGCCAGCAGTTTAGACAACGGAAACTATGGCTACACCTTC. The encoded protein is CASSLDNGNYGYTF.